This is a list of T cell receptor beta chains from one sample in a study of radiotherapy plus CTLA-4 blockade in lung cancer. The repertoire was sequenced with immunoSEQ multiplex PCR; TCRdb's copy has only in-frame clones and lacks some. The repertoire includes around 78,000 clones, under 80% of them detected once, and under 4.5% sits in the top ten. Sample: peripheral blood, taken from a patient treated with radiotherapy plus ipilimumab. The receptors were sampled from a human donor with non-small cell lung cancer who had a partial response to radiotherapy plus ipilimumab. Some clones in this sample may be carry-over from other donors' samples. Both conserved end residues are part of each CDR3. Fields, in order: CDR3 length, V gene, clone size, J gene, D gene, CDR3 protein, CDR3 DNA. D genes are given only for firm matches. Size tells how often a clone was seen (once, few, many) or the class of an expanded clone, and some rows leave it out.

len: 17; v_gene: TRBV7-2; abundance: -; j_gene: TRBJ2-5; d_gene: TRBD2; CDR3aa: CASSGRTSGGAWETQYF; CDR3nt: TGTGCCAGCAGCGGGCGGACTAGCGGGGGGGCGTGGGAGACCCAGTACTTC
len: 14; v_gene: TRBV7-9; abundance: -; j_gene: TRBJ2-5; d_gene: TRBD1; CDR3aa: CASSFTDRVETQYF; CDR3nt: TGTGCCAGCAGCTTCACTGACAGGGTAGAGACCCAGTACTTC
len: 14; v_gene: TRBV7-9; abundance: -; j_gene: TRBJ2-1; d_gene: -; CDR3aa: CASSLAGGASEQFF; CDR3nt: TGTGCCAGCAGCTTAGCAGGGGGGGCGAGTGAGCAGTTCTTC
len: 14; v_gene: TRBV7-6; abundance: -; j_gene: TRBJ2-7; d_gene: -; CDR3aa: CASSSSTGFHEQYF; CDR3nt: TGTGCCAGCAGCTCTTCCACAGGGTTTCACGAGCAGTACTTC
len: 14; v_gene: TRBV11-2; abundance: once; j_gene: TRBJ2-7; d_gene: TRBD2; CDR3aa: CASSWTSVVGEQYF; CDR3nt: TGTGCCAGCAGCTGGACTAGCGTCGTCGGCGAGCAGTACTTC
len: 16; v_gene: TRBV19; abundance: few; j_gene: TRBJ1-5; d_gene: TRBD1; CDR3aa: CATSGPSRQGGQPQHF; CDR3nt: TGTGCCACCTCAGGCCCCTCCCGACAGGGAGGTCAGCCCCAGCATTTT
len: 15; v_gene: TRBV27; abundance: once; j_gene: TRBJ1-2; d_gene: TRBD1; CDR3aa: CASSLGTGGNYGYTF; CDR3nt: TGTGCCAGCAGTCTGGGGACAGGGGGTAACTATGGCTACACCTTC
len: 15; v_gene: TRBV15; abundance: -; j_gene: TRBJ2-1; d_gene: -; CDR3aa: CATSELRTRGNEQFF; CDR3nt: TGTGCCACCTCTGAGCTGCGGACTAGGGGGAATGAGCAGTTCTTC
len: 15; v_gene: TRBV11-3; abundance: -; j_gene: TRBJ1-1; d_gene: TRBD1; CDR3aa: CASSFGGTGNTEAFF; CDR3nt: TGTGCCAGCAGCTTCGGAGGGACAGGCAACACTGAAGCTTTCTTT
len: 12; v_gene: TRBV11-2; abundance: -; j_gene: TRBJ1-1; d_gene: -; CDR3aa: CASSPPFVEAFF; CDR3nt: TGTGCCAGCAGCCCTCCTTTTGTTGAAGCTTTCTTT
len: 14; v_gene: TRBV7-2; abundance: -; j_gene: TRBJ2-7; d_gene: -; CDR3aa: CASSLEAGTYEQYF; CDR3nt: TGTGCCAGCAGCTTAGAGGCCGGGACCTACGAGCAGTACTTC
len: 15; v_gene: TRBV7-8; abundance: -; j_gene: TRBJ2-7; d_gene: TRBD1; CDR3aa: CASSSPGQGLYEQYF; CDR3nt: TGTGCCAGCAGCTCGCCGGGACAGGGGTTGTACGAGCAGTACTTC
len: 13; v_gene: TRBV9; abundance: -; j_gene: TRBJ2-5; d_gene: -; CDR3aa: CASSVVHEETQYF; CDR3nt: TGTGCCAGCAGCGTAGTCCACGAGGAGACCCAGTACTTC
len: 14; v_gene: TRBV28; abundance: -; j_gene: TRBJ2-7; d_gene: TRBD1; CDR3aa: CASTLGTGFYEQYF; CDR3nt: TGTGCCAGCACTCTTGGGACAGGGTTCTACGAGCAGTACTTC
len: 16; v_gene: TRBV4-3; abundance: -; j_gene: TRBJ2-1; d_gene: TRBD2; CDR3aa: CASSQEGRGGLDEQFF; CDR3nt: TGCGCCAGCAGCCAAGAAGGGCGGGGGGGCCTCGATGAGCAGTTCTTC
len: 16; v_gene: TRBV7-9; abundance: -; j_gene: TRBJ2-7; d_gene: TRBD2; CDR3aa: CASSQKKGLADYEQYF; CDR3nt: TGTGCCAGCAGCCAGAAAAAGGGACTAGCGGACTACGAGCAGTACTTC
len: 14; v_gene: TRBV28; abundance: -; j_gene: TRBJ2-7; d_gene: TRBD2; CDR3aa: CASSLHESGGEQYF; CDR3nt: TGTGCCAGCAGCCTTCACGAATCCGGGGGGGAGCAGTACTTC
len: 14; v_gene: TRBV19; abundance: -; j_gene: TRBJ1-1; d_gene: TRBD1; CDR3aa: CASSRTGGRTEAFF; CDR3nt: TGTGCCAGTAGTCGGACAGGGGGCAGGACTGAAGCTTTCTTT
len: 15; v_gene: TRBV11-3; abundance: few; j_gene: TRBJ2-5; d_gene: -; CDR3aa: CASSFGNRGGETQYF; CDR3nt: TGTGCCAGCAGCTTTGGCAACCGCGGCGGGGAGACCCAGTACTTC